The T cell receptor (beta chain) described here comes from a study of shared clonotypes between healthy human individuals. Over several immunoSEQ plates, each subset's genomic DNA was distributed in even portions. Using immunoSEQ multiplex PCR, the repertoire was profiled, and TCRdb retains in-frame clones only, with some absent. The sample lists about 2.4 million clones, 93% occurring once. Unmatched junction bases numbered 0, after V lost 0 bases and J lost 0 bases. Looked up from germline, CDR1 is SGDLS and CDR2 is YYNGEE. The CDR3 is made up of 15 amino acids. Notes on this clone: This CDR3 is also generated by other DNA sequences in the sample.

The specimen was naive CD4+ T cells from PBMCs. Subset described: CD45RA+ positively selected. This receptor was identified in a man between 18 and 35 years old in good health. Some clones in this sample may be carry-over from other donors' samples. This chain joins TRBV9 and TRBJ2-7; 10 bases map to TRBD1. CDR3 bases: TGTGCCAGCAGCGTAGGGGACAGGGGCTCCTACGAGCAGTACTTC. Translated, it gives CASSVGDRGSYEQYF.